What follows are 27 T cell receptor beta chains derived from one specimen sequenced in a study of cytomegalovirus exposure and HLA in healthy donors. 13 Jbeta primers and 60 Vbeta primers were used for the PCR. Profiling relied on immunoSEQ multiplex PCR, and the TCRdb table lists in-frame clones only, not all of them. The sample holds 150,000 to 200,000 clones; approximately 80% are singletons and the top ten take under 0.85%. The sequencing input was PBMCs. The receptors originated from a boy aged 5 to 17 in good health and CMV-seronegative.

The rearrangement uses TRBV7-9 and TRBJ2-1; TRBD2 matches 10 bases. The CDR3 has 19 residues. J was trimmed by 3 bases and V by 1 base; bases with no gene match: 12. The germline CDR1 and CDR2 sequences are SEHNR and FQNEAQ (reference sequence). As DNA, the CDR3 is TGTGCCAGCAGCTTAGAGGCGGCTAGCGGGAGTCCCCGCTACAATGAGCAGTTCTTC. Protein sequence: CASSLEAASGSPRYNEQFF.

The chain is built from TRBV28 and TRBJ2-7; 10 bases agree with TRBD1. Germline V CDR1 and CDR2: MDHEN, SYDVKM. Trimming cost V 1 base and J 2 bases; bases outside gene matches: 11. This CDR3 region has 18 residues. The chain's CDR3 is CASSLFLDRGLPTYEQYF. The CDR3 DNA is TGTGCCAGCAGTTTATTCCTGGACAGGGGGTTACCTACCTACGAGCAGTACTTC.

This clone was found once. V gene TRBV19 combines with J gene TRBJ1-5; 9 bases fit TRBD1. The CDR3 totals 17 residues. The J segment lost 2 bases and the V segment lost 5 bases, leaving 10 bases of the junction unmatched. Germline CDR1 LNHDA, CDR2 SQIVND (reference sequence). CDR3 sequence (DNA): TGTGCCAGTAGTCTTGGGGACAGGGAAACGGGCAATCAGCCCCAGCATTTT. Protein product: CASSLGDRETGNQPQHF.

Written as DNA, the CDR3 is TGTGCCAGCAGCTTAAACTCAGGAGGAGCAGATACGCAGTATTTT. Translation gives CASSLNSGGADTQYF. This chain joins TRBV11-2 and TRBJ2-3, with a tentative D call TRBD2 (5 bases). CDR3 length: 15 residues. The germline V and J ends were trimmed by 2 bases and 4 bases, with 13 bases remaining between them. Germline V gene sequence: CDR1 SGHAT, CDR2 FQNNGV.

The V gene is TRBV18, the J gene TRBJ1-1; a weak D match, TRBD1 (6 bases). CDR3 size: 16 residues. Germline V gene lookup returns CDR1 KGHSH and CDR2 LQKENI. V lost 2 bases and J 5 bases, leaving 18 bases between the germline ends. DNA for the CDR3: TGTGCCAGCTCACCAGGGCAGGGGTGGTTTCAGACTGAAGCTTTCTTT. Translated, it gives CASSPGQGWFQTEAFF.

This rearrangement joins TRBV19 to TRBJ1-2, with TRBD1 matching over 9 bases. V shed 5 bases, J shed 6 bases, and the junction held 19 bases outside the gene matches. Germline loops: CDR1 LNHDA, CDR2 SQIVND (reference sequence). The CDR3 runs 18 residues. The CDR3 nucleotides read TGTGCCAGTAGTCTCGAGGACCTTCGAGGGACAGGGTTGAATGGCTACACCTTC. Translated, it gives CASSLEDLRGTGLNGYTF.

This clone has just one count. This chain joins TRBV9 and TRBJ2-3; D gene uncertain. Germline-derived CDR1 and CDR2 are SGDLS and YYNGEE. V was cut by 6 bases and J by 2 bases, with 16 bases left in between. This CDR3 is built from 15 residues. CDR3 sequence reads: CASNVDGAPTDTQYF. The CDR3 nucleotides read TGTGCCAGCAACGTCGACGGAGCTCCCACAGATACGCAGTATTTT.

The V gene is TRBV27, the J gene TRBJ2-7; 8 nucleotides line up with TRBD1. Germline CDR1 and CDR2: MNHEY and SMNVEV (reference sequence). The CDR3 is 14 residues long. Germline trimming cut 6 bases from V and 1 base from J; bases unmatched to any gene: 5. CDR3 region: CASRGTGQSYEQYF. In nucleotides, the CDR3 is TGTGCCAGCAGGGGGACAGGCCAATCCTACGAGCAGTACTTC.

The CDR3 DNA is TGTGCCAGCTCCCACGGGGGGGCTGACACCGGGGAGCTGTTTTTT. The encoded protein is CASSHGGADTGELFF. V gene TRBV11-3 combines with J gene TRBJ2-2, with TRBD2 matching over 8 bases. The CDR3 is 15 residues long. Germline V lookup: CDR1 SGHNT, CDR2 YENEEA. The V segment lost 8 bases and the J segment 3 bases; nucleotides outside the gene matches: 8.

This CDR3 reads CASSPAGTGKTEAFF. The CDR3 nucleotides are TGCGCCAGCAGCCCGGCCGGGACAGGGAAAACTGAAGCTTTCTTT. The genes are TRBV4-1 and TRBJ1-1; 9 bases are a match to TRBD1. The CDR3 loop spans 15 amino acids. Germline-derived CDR1 and CDR2 are MGHRA and YSYEKL. V lost 4 bases to trimming and J lost 5 bases; unmatched junction nucleotides: 8.

The chain recombines TRBV18 with TRBJ2-5; D is unresolved. Germline V gene lookup returns CDR1 KGHSH and CDR2 LQKENI. The V gene lost 4 bases and the J gene lost 4 bases, with 4 bases spanning the gap. The CDR3 consists of 11 residues. CDR3 loop: CASSLGETQYF. The CDR3, as DNA: TGTGCCAGCTCACTCGGAGAGACCCAGTACTTC.

The chain couples TRBV30 to TRBJ1-4, with D perhaps TRBD1 (5 bases). Germline-derived CDR1 and CDR2 are GTSNPN and SVGIG (reference sequence). Trimming took off 1 base at V and 3 bases at J, with 12 bases between the two ends. The CDR3 sequence is 15 residues long. CDR3 sequence reads: CAWSAYTGSNEKLFF. The CDR3 nucleotides are TGTGCCTGGAGTGCCTATACAGGATCTAATGAAAAACTGTTTTTT.

The chain uses TRBV6-5 and TRBJ1-4; TRBD1 might be the D (6 bases). V lost 0 bases and J 6 bases, leaving 14 bases between the germline ends. Germline V gene sequence: CDR1 MNHEY, CDR2 SVGAGI. This CDR3 contains 16 residues. For the CDR3, the DNA is TGTGCCAGCAGTTACTCGTTGGGGGCGATAGATGAAAAACTGTTTTTT. It encodes CASSYSLGAIDEKLFF.

J is TRBJ1-4 and V is TRBV9, with a tentative D call TRBD1 (6 bases). The CDR3 is made up of 16 amino acids. Trimming removed 5 bases from V and 4 bases from J, with 18 bases in between. CDR1 SGDLS and CDR2 YYNGEE come from the germline V gene. The CDR3 coding sequence is TGTGCCAGCAGTGCTGGTAGGTCGGACAGTAATGAAAAACTGTTTTTT. Translated, it gives CASSAGRSDSNEKLFF.

As DNA, the CDR3 is TGTGCCAGCAGCCCAGCGGGAGGCTCCTACAATGAGCAGTTCTTC. Its translation is CASSPAGGSYNEQFF. The gene calls are TRBV7-3 and TRBJ2-1; 9 nucleotides line up with TRBD2. Germline CDR1 reads SGHTA; CDR2 reads FQGTGA. The ends lost 5 bases at V and 0 bases at J; junction bases unmatched: 2. This CDR3 is 15 amino acids long.

The chain employs TRBV9 and TRBJ1-4; D might be TRBD1 (6 bases). Germline V gene data show CDR1 as SGDLS and CDR2 as YYNGEE. The CDR3 consists of 15 residues. Trimming removed 1 base from V and 8 bases from J, with 15 bases in between. The CDR3 spells CASSVKGVAGEKLFF. The CDR3 DNA sequence: TGTGCCAGCAGCGTAAAGGGGGTAGCTGGCGAAAAACTGTTTTTT. Using reference TRBV9 and TRBJ1-4 for the parts outside the CDR3, the full variable domain is DSGVTQTPKHLITATGQRVTLRCSPRSGDLSVYWYQQSLDQGLQFLIQYYNGEERAKGNILERFSAQQFPDLHSELNLSSLELGDSALYFCASSVKGVAGEKLFFGSGTQLSVL.

This chain connects TRBV2 to TRBJ2-2, with 7 bases fitting TRBD2. Losses at the gene ends were 7 bases for V and 4 bases for J; bases not matched to a gene: 9. The CDR3 is made up of 15 amino acids. Germline values: CDR1 SNHLY, CDR2 FYNNEI. DNA for the CDR3: TGTGCCAGCACGCTCTACGGGGAGGGCACCGGGGAGCTGTTTTTT. It encodes CASTLYGEGTGELFF.

The chain carries TRBV29-1 and TRBJ2-3; 8 positions match TRBD2. Germline loops: CDR1 SQVTM, CDR2 ANQGSEA. The J segment lost 0 bases and the V segment lost 4 bases, leaving 6 bases of the junction unmatched. The CDR3 length is 15 residues. CDR3: CSVVLASGSTDTQYF. The CDR3 DNA sequence: TGCAGCGTTGTCTTGGCTAGCGGGAGCACAGATACGCAGTATTTT.

This chain joins TRBV4-2 and TRBJ2-2; D uncertain. The CDR3 contains 14 residues. CDR1 and CDR2 from the germline V gene are LGHNA and YNFKEQ. V shed 0 bases and J shed 7 bases, with 9 bases lying between them. CDR3 nucleotide sequence: TGTGCCAGCAGCCAAGATCTTCGAGGCGGGGAGCTGTTTTTT. This sequence encodes CASSQDLRGGELFF.

The rearrangement links TRBV9 to TRBJ2-1, with 9 bases matching TRBD1. CDR1 is SGDLS and CDR2 is YYNGEE in the germline V gene. After removal of 4 bases from V and 7 bases from J, the junction contained 18 bases not matched to a gene. The CDR3 length is 18 residues. The CDR3 nucleotides read TGTGCCAGCAGCACCACCCCGGGGGACAGGGACATATGGAATGAGCAGTTCTTC. Amino acid sequence: CASSTTPGDRDIWNEQFF.

J is TRBJ1-1 and V is TRBV7-3; a possible D gene is TRBD1 (5 bases). This CDR3 has 15 amino acids. The V gene's germline CDR1 is SGHTA and CDR2 FQGTGA. V was pared by 5 bases and J by 4 bases, with 17 bases between. Here the CDR3 reads CASSANQGGVTEAFF. Here the CDR3 DNA reads TGTGCCAGCAGCGCGAATCAGGGAGGGGTCACTGAAGCTTTCTTT.

On this clone: The junction and the germline gene differ at one end; a read error may be behind it. The sample contains more than one DNA sequence encoding this CDR3. The CDR3 DNA is TGTGCCTGGAGGCTCGGTGGTGCAGGGGCTGAAGCCTTCTTT. It codes for CAWRLGGAGAEAFF. The chain couples TRBV30 to TRBJ1-1; maybe TRBD1 (6 bases). CDR1 is GTSNPN and CDR2 is SVGIG in the germline V gene (reference sequence). This CDR3 comprises 14 residues.

The chain carries TRBV9 and TRBJ2-7, with 9 nucleotides matching TRBD2. From germline, CDR1 is SGDLS and CDR2 YYNGEE. The CDR3 is 16 amino acids. Germline trimming cut 1 base from V and 3 bases from J; bases unmatched to any gene: 8. The CDR3 here is CASSVTGTSQFYEQYF. The CDR3 bases are TGTGCCAGCAGCGTAACCGGGACTAGCCAATTCTACGAGCAGTACTTC.

V gene TRBV6-6 combines with J gene TRBJ1-1; possibly TRBD1 for D (5 bases). Germline V gene lookup returns CDR1 MNHNY and CDR2 SVGAGI (reference sequence). The CDR3 sequence is 14 residues long. V gave up 5 bases and J gave up 1 base, with 11 bases separating them. CDR3 amino acids: CASSPQGRNTEAFF. The CDR3 DNA follows: TGTGCCAGCAGTCCGCAGGGTCGGAACACTGAAGCTTTCTTT.

The V gene is TRBV15, the J gene TRBJ2-2; a weak D match, TRBD1 (5 bases). The CDR3 consists of 15 residues. V was shortened by 6 bases and J by 3 bases, with 14 bases between the two germline ends. Germline values: CDR1 LNHNV, CDR2 YYDKDF (reference sequence). The CDR3 reads CATSGDKGHTGELFF. The CDR3 nucleotides read TGTGCCACCAGTGGTGACAAGGGGCACACCGGGGAGCTGTTTTTT.

The chain employs TRBV19 and TRBJ1-2; D is undetermined. The CDR3 is made up of 15 amino acids. Germline V gene sequence: CDR1 LNHDA, CDR2 SQIVND (reference sequence). Trimming left V 11 bases short and J 0 bases short, with 19 bases between. The CDR3 DNA reads as TGTGCCTTACTAACATGGAGCGGATCTAACTATGGCTACACCTTC. It codes for CALLTWSGSNYGYTF.

V usage is TRBV30 and J usage is TRBJ2-3; tentatively, D is TRBD1 (6 bases). Trimming removed 3 bases from V and 5 bases from J, with 18 bases in between. Germline V gene data show CDR1 as GTSNPN and CDR2 as SVGIG (reference sequence). The CDR3 runs to 15 residues. CDR3 in DNA: TGTGCCTGGAGCCGGACAGACCTTGGGGGAGATACGCAGTATTTT. It yields the protein CAWSRTDLGGDTQYF.